This passage covers 5 T cell receptor beta chains from one sample sequenced in a study of shared clonotypes between healthy human individuals. TCRdb's copy holds only in-frame clones and misses some; the assay was immunoSEQ multiplex PCR. This table holds some 2 million clones, about 95% found once. Positively selected for CCR7, the CD45RO-negative cells used as naive CD8 cells excluded terminally differentiated effector memory CD45RA+ cells. Sequencing was carried out using naive CD8+ T cells sorted from blood. These receptor sequences come from a man between 18 and 29 years old in good health.

This chain connects TRBV10-3 to TRBJ1-1, with D perhaps matching TRBD1 (5 bases). The CDR3 loop spans 14 amino acids. The V end was cut by 8 bases, the J end by 2 bases, with 15 bases between. The germline gives CDR1 ENHRY, CDR2 SYGVKD. The CDR3 sequence is CAIAGGRDNTEAFF. Written as DNA, the CDR3 is TGTGCCATCGCGGGGGGACGGGACAACACTGAAGCTTTCTTT.

This clone was counted once. The chain carries TRBV5-5 and TRBJ1-1, with no clear D. Trimming removed 2 bases from V and 1 base from J, with 9 bases in between. The CDR3 is 14 residues long. Germline V gene lookup returns CDR1 SGHKS and CDR2 YYEKEE (reference sequence). CDR3 loop: CASSLLRGNTEAFF. The CDR3 DNA reads as TGTGCCAGCAGCTTACTACGCGGGAACACTGAAGCTTTCTTT. Based on the CDR3 plus reference TRBV5-5 and TRBJ1-1, the full variable domain is DAGVTQSPTHLIKTRGQQVTLRCSPISGHKSVSWYQQVLGQGPQFIFQYYEKEERGRGNFPDRFSARQFPNYSSELNVNALLLGDSALYLCASSLLRGNTEAFFGQGTRLTVV.

About this clone itself: This sample includes further DNA sequences coding for the same CDR3. V and J are TRBV9 and TRBJ2-7; the match to TRBD1 covers 8 bases. Germline V CDR1 and CDR2: SGDLS, YYNGEE. This CDR3 has 15 residues. V was pared by 2 bases and J by 0 bases, with 4 bases of the junction left unmatched. Here the CDR3 DNA reads TGTGCCAGCAGCGTGGGACAGGTAAGCTCCTACGAGCAGTACTTC. Its translation: CASSVGQVSSYEQYF. Complete variable domain (other parts from reference TRBV9 and TRBJ2-7): DSGVTQTPKHLITATGQRVTLRCSPRSGDLSVYWYQQSLDQGLQFLIQYYNGEERAKGNILERFSAQQFPDLHSELNLSSLELGDSALYFCASSVGQVSSYEQYFGPGTRLTVT.

The V gene is TRBV9, the J gene TRBJ1-6; TRBD1 aligns across 10 bases. The length of the CDR3 is 14 residues. Germline V gene lookup returns CDR1 SGDLS and CDR2 YYNGEE. V was pared by 6 bases and J by 9 bases, with 6 bases of the junction left unmatched. CDR3 sequence: CASNPTGGVSPLHF. Written as DNA, the CDR3 is TGTGCCAGCAACCCGACAGGGGGCGTTTCACCCCTCCACTTT.

The chain carries TRBV30 and TRBJ2-1; 11 bases are shared with TRBD1. V trimming: 5 bases; J trimming: 3 bases; junction bases outside the gene matches: 12. The germline V gene encodes CDR1 GTSNPN and CDR2 SVGIG (reference sequence). CDR3 length: 17 residues. The CDR3 nucleotides are TGTGCCTGGGCCGGGACAGGGGGTGGGATTGACTACAATGAGCAGTTCTTC. Translated: CAWAGTGGGIDYNEQFF.